Shown below are 27 T cell receptor beta chains from a single sample sequenced in a study of graft-versus-host responses after intestinal transplantation. Antigens for these TCRs are unknown. Clones were read by immunoSEQ multiplex PCR, and TCRdb kept only the in-frame ones, dropping some. The sample has some 81,000 clones, less than 90% seen once. The sequencing here drew on unstimulated CD4+ T cells sorted from spleen or lymph node cells, taken before intestinal transplant. Receptor source: a human donor who received an intestinal transplant.

This chain joins TRBV5-1 and TRBJ2-3; TRBD2 matches at 8 bases. Germline loops: CDR1 SGHRS, CDR2 YFSETQ. The CDR3 is 15 residues long. Trimming took 0 bases from V and 6 from J; bases not matched to a gene: 6. In nucleotides, the CDR3 is TGCGCCAGCAGCTTGGAAGCGGGAGAGGGGGATACGCAGTATTTT. Translated, it gives CASSLEAGEGDTQYF.

V usage is TRBV21-1 and J usage is TRBJ2-3; the DNA was not compared with TRBD2, the D call given in the table. TRBV21-1 is listed as a pseudogene. This CDR3 contains 15 residues. CDR3 in amino acids: CASNLGEGQKDTQYF. The DNA for the CDR3 is TGTGCCAGCAATCTGGGGGAGGGCCAGAAAGATACGCAGTATTTT.

The chain combines TRBV2 with TRBJ1-1; D uncertain. Deletions cut 6 bases from V and 4 bases from J, with 15 bases between. The CDR3 has 14 residues. Germline V gene sequence: CDR1 SNHLY, CDR2 FYNNEI. The CDR3 reads CASRPDISGTEAFF. DNA for the CDR3: TGTGCCAGCAGGCCCGACATCTCCGGCACTGAAGCTTTCTTT.

The chain has TRBV6-6 and TRBJ1-6, with TRBD1 matching over 7 bases. Germline CDR1 is MNHNY and CDR2 is SVGAGI (reference sequence). The CDR3 loop spans 14 amino acids. Trimming at V came to 6 bases and at J to 6 bases, leaving 5 bases not matched to a gene. CDR3 region: CASSRGQFNSPLHF. DNA for the CDR3: TGTGCCAGCAGCCGGGGACAGTTTAATTCACCCCTCCACTTT.

This chain uses TRBV15 with TRBJ2-3; the D is unclear. The CDR3 consists of 16 residues. The germline V gene encodes CDR1 LNHNV and CDR2 YYDKDF (reference sequence). V lost 4 bases, J lost 1 base, and 15 bases lay in between. This chain's CDR3 is CATSTSARLGTDTQYF. For the CDR3, the DNA is TGTGCCACCAGCACCAGTGCCAGGTTGGGCACAGATACGCAGTATTTT.

This chain connects TRBV6-5 to TRBJ1-1; 7 bases line up with TRBD1. Trimming removed 5 bases from V and 5 bases from J; junction bases left unmatched: 8. The CDR3 loop spans 14 amino acids. In germline, CDR1 is MNHEY, CDR2 SVGAGI. Here the CDR3 DNA reads TGTGCCAGCAGTGAAACCAGGGGGAGAACTGAAGCTTTCTTT. It is translated as CASSETRGRTEAFF.

This clone occurred once. The V gene is TRBV7-8, the J gene TRBJ1-3, with D perhaps TRBD1 (6 bases). V lost 1 base to trimming and J lost 0 bases, with 13 bases between them. The CDR3 runs 17 residues. The V gene's germline CDR1 is SGHVS and CDR2 FQNEAQ. Here the CDR3 DNA reads TGTGCCAGCAGCTTAGAAGGCAGGGGCTACTCTGGAAACACCATATATTTT. Encoded protein: CASSLEGRGYSGNTIYF.

This clone was seen more than once but under ten times. The chain couples TRBV5-5 to TRBJ1-5; weak D call: TRBD1 (6 bases). The CDR3 has 18 residues. Per germline, CDR1 SGHKS and CDR2 YYEKEE (reference sequence). The V and J ends lost 2 bases and 3 bases respectively, with 21 bases between them. CDR3 nucleotides: TGTGCCAGCAGCTTAGAAAGGATGGGGGCAGGGAACAATCAGCCCCAGCATTTT. Translated: CASSLERMGAGNNQPQHF.

The rearrangement uses TRBV7-6 and TRBJ2-3; the match to TRBD2 covers 8 bases. Germline-derived CDR1 and CDR2 are SGHVS and FNYEAQ. V lost 6 bases and J lost 14; bases outside the gene matches: 13. This CDR3 spans 13 amino acids. In DNA form, the CDR3 reads TGTGCCAGCAGAACCGCCGGGACTAGGGCTACGTATTTT. Translating gives CASRTAGTRATYF.

This chain joins TRBV19 and TRBJ2-2, with TRBD1 matching 8 bases. This CDR3 is built from 15 residues. The junction had 12 bases not matched to a gene; V was cut back by 10 bases and J by 5 bases. Germline V gene lookup returns CDR1 LNHDA and CDR2 SQIVND (reference sequence). CDR3 nucleotides: TGTGCCACCAGGTATGGGACAGGATGGACCGGGGAGCTGTTTTTT. It specifies CATRYGTGWTGELFF.

This clone was counted between two and nine times. The genes are TRBV19 and TRBJ1-5; 7 bases agree with TRBD1. This CDR3 is built from 13 residues. Trimming took 6 bases from V and 6 from J; bases not matched to a gene: 5. Germline-derived CDR1 and CDR2 are LNHDA and SQIVND (reference sequence). The DNA for the CDR3 is TGTGCCAGTAGCAGGGGGTACCGTCAGCCCCAGCATTTT. The encoded protein is CASSRGYRQPQHF.

V gene TRBV7-2 combines with J gene TRBJ2-3; possible D gene TRBD1, 6 bases. This CDR3 region has 14 residues. V lost 4 bases and J lost 2, with 10 bases in between. Per germline, CDR1 SGHTA and CDR2 FQGNSA. The CDR3 bases are TGTGCCAGCAGCTACGGACAGTACACAGATACGCAGTATTTT. Protein product: CASSYGQYTDTQYF.

The chain recombines TRBV25-1 with TRBJ1-2; unclear D gene. CDR1 is MGHDK and CDR2 is SYGVNS in the germline V gene. This CDR3 is built from 15 residues. Trimming shortened V by 0 bases and J by 6 bases, and 14 bases separated the two germline ends. The CDR3 nucleotides are TGTGCCAGCAGTGAATATGGTCGGAGGGAGGATGGCTACACCTTC. As protein: CASSEYGRREDGYTF.

This chain joins TRBV28 and TRBJ1-2; maybe TRBD1 (5 bases). Per germline, CDR1 MDHEN and CDR2 SYDVKM. The length of the CDR3 is 15 residues. The germline V and J ends were trimmed by 1 base and 6 bases, with 15 bases remaining between them. CDR3 sequence (DNA): TGTGCCAGCAGTTTATTTCGCAGGGAGGCAGATGGCTACACCTTC. Residues: CASSLFRREADGYTF.

The chain carries TRBV6-6 and TRBJ1-5; D is uncertain. CDR1 MNHNY and CDR2 SVGAGI come from the germline V gene (reference sequence). V gave up 6 bases and J gave up 2 bases, with 14 bases separating them. The CDR3 covers 15 residues. CDR3 nucleotides: TGTGCCAGCAGAAAGGAGGGTAGTGGCAATCAGCCCCAGCATTTT. Translating it yields CASRKEGSGNQPQHF.

The chain couples TRBV29-1 to TRBJ2-3; D possibly corresponds to TRBD1 (5 bases). V dropped 0 bases and J dropped 6 bases, with 10 bases sitting between them. Germline CDR1 is SQVTM and CDR2 is ANQGSEA. CDR3 length equals 13 residues. Written as DNA, the CDR3 is TGCAGCGTTGAAGATCAGGGTGGGGATACGCAGTATTTT. The encoded protein is CSVEDQGGDTQYF.

V usage is TRBV5-8 and J usage is TRBJ2-7, with 7 bases identical to TRBD2. The germline V gene encodes CDR1 SGHTS and CDR2 YDEGEE. Trimming cost V 3 bases and J 3 bases; bases outside gene matches: 6. The CDR3 is 14 amino acids. CDR3 sequence reads: CASSSREALYEQYF. In nucleotides, the CDR3 is TGTGCCAGCAGCTCCCGGGAGGCTCTCTACGAGCAGTACTTC.

V usage is TRBV11-2 and J usage is TRBJ2-5; D not certain. The V gene's germline CDR1 is SGHAT and CDR2 FQNNGV. V was pared by 1 base and J by 2 bases, with 11 bases between. This CDR3 spans 15 amino acids. CDR3 sequence (DNA): TGTGCCAGCAGCTTAGTATCCCCTCTTCAAGAGACCCAGTACTTC. Amino acid sequence: CASSLVSPLQETQYF. The full variable domain, completed using reference TRBV11-2 and TRBJ2-5, is EAGVAQSPRYKIIEKRQSVAFWCNPISGHATLYWYQQILGQGPKLLIQFQNNGVVDDSQLPKDRFSAERLKGVDSTLKIQPAKLEDSAVYLCASSLVSPLQETQYFGPGTRLLVL.

V and J are TRBV5-6 and TRBJ2-1; maybe TRBD1 (5 bases). CDR3 length: 13 amino acids. Germline CDR1 reads SGHDT; CDR2 reads YYEEEE. Trimming removed 3 bases from V and 8 bases from J, with 12 bases in between. The CDR3 sequence is CASSSVDSDEQFF. DNA for the CDR3: TGTGCCAGCAGCTCCGTCGACAGCGATGAGCAGTTCTTC.

This chain connects TRBV6-5 to TRBJ2-7; no clear D gene. Trimming cost V 2 bases and J 4 bases, with 15 bases left between them. CDR3 length: 15 amino acids. The germline V gene encodes CDR1 MNHEY and CDR2 SVGAGI. CDR3 protein: CASSYVSGGHYEQYF. The CDR3 nucleotides are TGTGCCAGCAGTTACGTCTCCGGCGGCCATTACGAGCAGTACTTC.

The chain uses TRBV11-2 and TRBJ2-7; D is undetermined. Germline CDR1 is SGHAT and CDR2 is FQNNGV. This CDR3 spans 14 amino acids. V was trimmed by 3 bases and J by 1 base, leaving 10 bases between them. The DNA of the CDR3 is TGTGCCAGCAGCTTTTTCGAGATTTCCTACGAGCAGTACTTC. It yields the protein CASSFFEISYEQYF.

The chain recombines TRBV6-1 with TRBJ2-7; the D gene is possibly TRBD1 (6 bases). Trimming removed 1 base from V and 2 bases from J, with 18 bases in between. Looked up from germline, CDR1 is MNHNS and CDR2 is SASEGT. The CDR3 consists of 17 residues. The CDR3 nucleotides read TGTGCCAGCAGTGAAGGAAATCCCCTACAGGGAACCTACGAGCAGTACTTC. It translates to CASSEGNPLQGTYEQYF.

The rearrangement joins TRBV18 to TRBJ2-7; tentatively, D is TRBD2 (5 bases). Germline-derived CDR1 and CDR2 are KGHSH and LQKENI. V was clipped by 2 bases and J by 3 bases, with 14 bases between them. This CDR3 has 15 residues. The DNA for the CDR3 is TGTGCCAGCTCACCAGCGGGTAACGTCCTCTACGAGCAGTACTTC. This translates into CASSPAGNVLYEQYF.

V gene TRBV6-1 combines with J gene TRBJ2-7; no clear D. The CDR3 length is 15 residues. CDR1 and CDR2 from the germline V gene are MNHNS and SASEGT. V was cut by 5 bases and J by 2 bases, with 16 bases left in between. CDR3 coding DNA: TGTGCCAGCAGTACGGAACAGTTCGCACCCTACGAGCAGTACTTC. As protein: CASSTEQFAPYEQYF.

V is TRBV6-5 and J is TRBJ1-5, with D perhaps matching TRBD1 (6 bases). Per the germline V gene, CDR1 is MNHEY and CDR2 is SVGAGI. The CDR3 is made up of 16 amino acids. V was trimmed by 4 bases and J by 4 bases, leaving 17 bases between them. CDR3 DNA: TGTGCCAGCAGTTCCCGCCAGGGGACCTTGAATCAGCCCCAGCATTTT. This sequence encodes CASSSRQGTLNQPQHF.

As DNA, the CDR3 is TGTGCCAGCATCAGTTCGACTACCTACGAGCAGTACTTC. Translating gives CASISSTTYEQYF. This rearrangement joins TRBV28 to TRBJ2-7; D is possibly TRBD2 (5 bases). Looked up from germline, CDR1 is MDHEN and CDR2 is SYDVKM. The V end lost 7 bases, the J end lost 2 bases, and 12 bases lay between the germline ends. This CDR3 has 13 amino acids.

V gene TRBV29-1 combines with J gene TRBJ2-2; possibly TRBD1 for D (6 bases). There are 14 residues in the CDR3. Germline V gene sequence: CDR1 SQVTM, CDR2 ANQGSEA. V was shortened by 5 bases and J by 6 bases, with 16 bases between the two germline ends. The CDR3: CSVRQAGWPGELFF. As DNA, the CDR3 is TGCAGCGTTCGACAGGCTGGGTGGCCCGGGGAGCTGTTTTTT.